A selection of T cell receptor beta chains follows, all from one sample in a study of blood T cell repertoires in COVID-19. Using immunoSEQ multiplex PCR, the repertoire was profiled, and TCRdb retains in-frame clones only, with some absent. The sample records approximately 160,000 clones, about 85% being singletons. The specimen sequenced was peripheral blood. Source of these receptors: a man aged 55 to 69 who had recovered from COVID-19. The CDR3 runs from the conserved cysteine through the conserved F or W. The D gene is left open where the match is weak. Part of the rows lack a size; the others show once, few, many or a class for expanded clones.

V gene	J gene	clone size	D gene	CDR3 protein	CDR3 DNA
TRBV5-8	TRBJ1-4	.	TRBD1	CASSLGGQRGNEKLFF	TGTGCCAGCAGCTTGGGGGGACAGAGAGGGAATGAAAAACTGTTTTTT
TRBV6-6	TRBJ2-5	once	.	CASSSAGPGMETQYF	TGTGCCAGCAGTTCGGCCGGTCCAGGCATGGAGACCCAGTACTTC
TRBV9	TRBJ2-1	.	TRBD2	CASSVKLAGGNEQFF	TGTGCCAGCAGCGTAAAACTAGCGGGGGGCAATGAGCAGTTCTTC
TRBV6-6	TRBJ1-2	.	TRBD1	CASSVGTGDYYGYTF	TGTGCCAGCAGTGTCGGGACAGGGGATTACTATGGCTACACCTTC
TRBV9	TRBJ1-2	.	.	CASSVDQGRGYTF	TGTGCCAGCAGCGTAGATCAGGGGCGAGGCTACACCTTC
TRBV5-1	TRBJ2-7	.	.	CASSLEIGGEQYF	TGCGCCAGCAGCTTGGAGATAGGAGGCGAGCAGTACTTC
TRBV3-1/TRBV3-2	TRBJ1-1	.	.	CASSRRTENTEAFF	TGTGCCAGCAGCCGCAGGACAGAGAACACTGAAGCTTTCTTT
TRBV30	TRBJ1-2	.	.	CAWSGSNYGYTF	TGTGCCTGGAGCGGGTCTAACTATGGCTACACCTTC
TRBV2	TRBJ1-1	.	TRBD1	CASSSQGDTEAFF	TGTGCCAGCAGTAGCCAGGGGGACACTGAAGCTTTCTTT
TRBV15	TRBJ1-4	.	TRBD1	CATSRDKGAQLFF	TGTGCCACCAGCAGAGATAAGGGGGCTCAACTGTTTTTT
TRBV29-1	TRBJ1-1	.	.	CSVMGHKNTEAFF	TGCAGCGTGATGGGACATAAGAACACTGAAGCTTTCTTT
TRBV7-2	TRBJ2-3	.	.	CASSRRSDTQYF	TGTGCCAGCAGCCGCAGATCGGATACGCAGTATTTT
TRBV4-3	TRBJ2-3	.	TRBD2	CASSQDIGLAGGTDTQYF	TGCGCCAGCAGCCAAGATATTGGACTAGCGGGGGGAACAGATACGCAGTATTTT
TRBV30	TRBJ2-5	.	TRBD1	CASGPGTGGETQYF	TGTGCCTCAGGACCCGGGACAGGGGGAGAGACCCAGTACTTC
TRBV11-2	TRBJ2-5	.	.	CASSLDLGLHQETQYF	TGTGCCAGCAGCTTAGATCTCGGACTCCATCAAGAGACCCAGTACTTC
TRBV7-2	TRBJ2-5	.	TRBD1	CASSSAIGTGPGETQYF	TGTGCCAGCAGCTCCGCTATTGGGACAGGGCCCGGGGAGACCCAGTACTTC
TRBV25-1	TRBJ1-6	.	.	CASSEYMSPLHF	TGTGCCAGCAGTGAATATATGTCACCCCTCCACTTT
TRBV7-9	TRBJ2-3	.	TRBD1	CASSRQGPSTDTQYF	TGTGCCAGCAGCCGACAGGGACCCAGCACAGATACGCAGTATTTT
TRBV19	TRBJ2-7	.	.	CASTLTGLGEQYF	TGTGCCAGTACCCTAACAGGGCTTGGCGAGCAGTACTTC
TRBV7-2	TRBJ1-2	.	.	CASSPTADYGYTF	TGTGCCAGCAGCCCGACAGCCGATTATGGCTACACCTTC
TRBV4-1	TRBJ1-1	.	TRBD1	CASSQGDRENTEAFF	TGCGCCAGCAGCCAAGGGGACAGGGAGAACACTGAAGCTTTCTTT
TRBV24-1	TRBJ1-2	few	.	CATSDPTGFSGYTF	TGTGCCACCAGTGATCCTACAGGGTTTAGTGGCTACACCTTC
TRBV7-9	TRBJ1-1	few	TRBD1	CASSIGQGLTEAFF	TGTGCCAGCAGCATCGGACAGGGACTGACTGAAGCTTTCTTT